Listed below are T cell receptor beta chains from one sample, sequenced in a study of identifying expanded T cells in peripheral blood. This table comes from immunoSEQ multiplex PCR, and its TCRdb copy is limited to in-frame clones, with some not included. Of more than 85,000 clones listed, about 91% are singletons. Input material: blood. The receptors were sampled from a person aged 18 to 70 in good health. The CDR3 runs from the conserved cysteine through the conserved F or W. A D gene is named only where the DNA matches it firmly. Size values are once, few and many counts, or a class for expanded clones, and some rows have none.

TRBJ1-5,14,once,TRBV2,TRBD1,CASTPGVRQGGQHF,TGTGCCAGCACCCCGGGAGTAAGGCAGGGGGGCCAGCATTTT
TRBJ1-1,12,-,TRBV10-1,-,CASLRPDTEAFF,TGCGCCAGCCTAAGACCGGACACTGAAGCTTTCTTT
TRBJ2-5,14,-,TRBV6-5,-,CASSYSSQGETQYF,TGTGCCAGCAGTTACTCCTCCCAGGGCGAGACCCAGTACTTC
TRBJ1-1,18,-,TRBV4-1,TRBD1,CASSPAAGAGGLNTEAFF,TGCGCCAGCAGCCCCGCAGCCGGGGCAGGGGGCTTGAACACTGAAGCTTTCTTT
TRBJ2-1,15,-,TRBV15,TRBD1,CATSSRTGAYNEQFF,TGTGCCACCAGCAGCAGGACAGGGGCCTACAATGAGCAGTTCTTC
TRBJ2-1,15,few,TRBV6-5,TRBD2,CASKRLAGGSNEQFF,TGTGCCAGCAAAAGACTAGCGGGAGGGAGCAATGAGCAGTTCTTC
TRBJ2-7,16,-,TRBV7-2,TRBD1,CASSLAETGGRHEQYF,TGTGCCAGCAGCTTAGCGGAAACAGGGGGACGGCACGAGCAGTACTTC
TRBJ1-1,14,-,TRBV10-3,TRBD1,CATGGQGRRAEAFF,TGTGCCACCGGAGGACAGGGGCGGAGGGCTGAAGCTTTCTTT
TRBJ2-5,17,-,TRBV4-2,TRBD2,CASSLTPSGGSQETQYF,TGTGCCAGCAGCCTGACCCCCAGCGGGGGTTCCCAAGAGACCCAGTACTTC
TRBJ1-2,11,-,TRBV5-8,-,CASSLYYGYTF,TGTGCCAGCAGCTTATACTATGGCTACACCTTC
TRBJ2-7,14,-,TRBV10-1,TRBD1,CASSDSQGAYEQYF,TGCGCCAGCAGTGATTCGCAGGGGGCCTACGAGCAGTACTTC
TRBJ2-2,13,-,TRBV28,-,CASKGDYRGELFF,TGTGCCAGCAAAGGAGACTATAGGGGGGAGCTGTTTTTT
TRBJ1-5,15,-,TRBV21-1,-,CAPLVISCSNQPQHF,TGTGCCCCCCTAGTCATTTCTTGTAGCAATCAGCCCCAGCATTTT
TRBJ1-1,15,-,TRBV5-1,-,CASSLTGSSNTEAFF,TGCGCCAGCAGCTTGACAGGGAGTTCGAACACTGAAGCTTTCTTT
TRBJ1-1,15,once,TRBV2,-,CASSEYEGLRAEAFF,TGTGCCAGCAGTGAATATGAGGGTTTGAGGGCTGAAGCTTTCTTT
TRBJ1-2,13,-,TRBV10-3,TRBD1,CATLGQVRYGYTF,TGTGCCACTCTCGGACAGGTTCGCTATGGCTACACCTTC
TRBJ2-5,14,-,TRBV11-1,-,CASGLDRVKETQYF,TGTGCCAGCGGTCTCGACCGGGTCAAAGAGACCCAGTACTTC
TRBJ1-1,14,-,TRBV5-1,-,CASSLTGMNTEAFF,TGCGCCAGCAGCTTGACAGGCATGAACACTGAAGCTTTCTTT
TRBJ2-1,18,-,TRBV4-1,TRBD2,CASSPSPGTSGGRDEQFF,TGCGCCAGCAGCCCTTCCCCGGGGACTAGCGGGGGGAGGGATGAGCAGTTCTTC
TRBJ1-1,12,-,TRBV18,-,CASSQGRFEAFF,TGTGCCAGCTCCCAGGGGCGGTTTGAAGCTTTCTTT
TRBJ2-2,13,-,TRBV5-1,-,CASSLAIAGELFF,TGCGCCAGCAGCTTGGCCATTGCCGGGGAGCTGTTTTTT
TRBJ2-3,15,once,TRBV9,-,CASSVATRVGDTQYF,TGTGCCAGCAGCGTAGCTACACGAGTTGGAGATACGCAGTATTTT
TRBJ2-3,13,-,TRBV6-1,-,CASSDPGVDTQYF,TGTGCCAGCAGTGATCCGGGGGTAGATACGCAGTATTTT
TRBJ2-1,14,-,TRBV9,-,CASSVGQQNNEQFF,TGTGCCAGCAGCGTAGGTCAGCAAAACAATGAGCAGTTCTTC
TRBJ2-7,18,-,TRBV5-1,TRBD2,CASSLALRTSGSPYEQYF,TGCGCCAGCAGCTTGGCCCTCCGGACTAGCGGGTCTCCCTACGAGCAGTACTTC
TRBJ2-5,16,-,TRBV5-1,-,CASSGSLAGQQETQYF,TGCGCCAGCAGCGGCAGCCTTGCGGGACAACAAGAGACCCAGTACTTC
TRBJ2-7,15,-,TRBV11-2,-,CASSLTLGGNYEQYF,TGTGCCAGCAGCTTAACCCTAGGGGGTAACTACGAGCAGTACTTC
TRBJ1-2,16,-,TRBV5-4,-,CASSPERTAGSYGYTF,TGTGCCAGCAGCCCCGAGCGGACGGCCGGCTCCTATGGCTACACCTTC
TRBJ1-5,14,-,TRBV6-7,TRBD1,CASSWGQSNQPQHF,TGTGCCAGCAGTTGGGGACAGAGCAATCAGCCCCAGCATTTT
TRBJ1-5,13,-,TRBV29-1,-,CSVAGVGVQPQHF,TGCAGCGTTGCAGGGGTGGGGGTTCAGCCCCAGCATTTT
TRBJ1-2,12,-,TRBV30,TRBD1,CAWSRTGAGYTF,TGTGCCTGGAGCCGGACAGGGGCTGGCTACACCTTC
TRBJ2-7,14,-,TRBV7-3,TRBD1,CASSPGPGGDEQYF,TGTGCCAGCAGCCCCGGCCCAGGGGGTGACGAGCAGTACTTC
TRBJ2-7,12,many,TRBV18,-,CASSQGGSEQYF,TGTGCCAGCTCACAGGGGGGTAGCGAGCAGTACTTC
TRBJ2-1,14,-,TRBV18,-,CASSPVQGNNEQFF,TGTGCCAGCTCACCCGTACAGGGTAACAATGAGCAGTTCTTC
TRBJ1-2,14,-,TRBV10-3,-,CAISESAGVNGYTF,TGTGCCATCAGTGAGTCGGCAGGGGTTAATGGCTACACCTTC
TRBJ1-2,14,-,TRBV4-1,TRBD1,CASSQDRGRYGYTF,TGCGCCAGCAGCCAAGATAGGGGGCGCTATGGCTACACCTTC
TRBJ1-1,13,-,TRBV5-1,-,CASTIMGGTEAFF,TGCGCCAGCACTATTATGGGGGGTACTGAAGCTTTCTTT
TRBJ1-2,13,-,TRBV4-3,-,CASSQDRGRGYTF,TGCGCCAGCAGCCAAGATAGAGGGCGCGGCTACACCTTC
TRBJ2-3,15,-,TRBV18,TRBD2,CASSPMGGGTDTQYF,TGTGCCAGCTCACCAATGGGGGGGGGCACAGATACGCAGTATTTT
TRBJ2-7,13,once,TRBV5-8,-,CASSLAGTYEQYF,TGTGCCAGCAGCTTGGCCGGAACCTACGAGCAGTACTTC
TRBJ1-2,12,-,TRBV4-3,-,CASSQDSNGYTF,TGCGCCAGCAGCCAAGATTCGAATGGCTACACCTTC
TRBJ2-7,13,-,TRBV2,-,CASRKFGVYEQYF,TGTGCCAGCAGGAAATTTGGGGTTTACGAGCAGTACTTC
TRBJ2-2,15,once,TRBV2,-,CASRDSRTNTGELFF,TGTGCCAGCAGGGATAGTAGAACGAACACCGGGGAGCTGTTTTTT
TRBJ2-7,17,-,TRBV4-2,TRBD2,CASSQDGVAGEFYEQYF,TGTGCCAGCAGCCAAGACGGGGTAGCGGGAGAGTTCTACGAGCAGTACTTC
TRBJ2-2,15,-,TRBV5-5,-,CASSLTRGDTGELFF,TGTGCCAGCAGCTTGACCCGAGGGGACACCGGGGAGCTGTTTTTT
TRBJ1-5,14,-,TRBV6-6,-,CASSYTGGNQPQHF,TGTGCCAGCAGTTACACCGGGGGCAATCAGCCCCAGCATTTT
TRBJ2-1,14,-,TRBV19,TRBD1,CASTWTGLGNEQFF,TGTGCCAGCACTTGGACAGGCCTAGGGAATGAGCAGTTCTTC
TRBJ2-3,18,-,TRBV4-2,TRBD2,CASSRRLAGGTSTDTQYF,TGTGCCAGCAGCCGACGACTAGCGGGGGGGACTAGCACAGATACGCAGTATTTT
TRBJ2-5,19,-,TRBV7-9,-,CASSFVGTGRKDSQETQYF,TGTGCCAGCAGCTTTGTGGGCACGGGACGGAAGGACTCTCAAGAGACCCAGTACTTC
TRBJ2-5,15,-,TRBV4-1,TRBD2,CASSRLAGGPETQYF,TGCGCCAGCAGCCGGCTAGCGGGGGGGCCAGAGACCCAGTACTTC
TRBJ1-6,13,-,TRBV19,-,CASRAGINSPLHF,TGTGCCAGTAGGGCAGGGATTAATTCACCCCTCCACTTT
TRBJ1-3,14,-,TRBV14,-,CASSQGGAGNTIYF,TGTGCCAGCAGCCAAGGGGGTGCTGGAAACACCATATATTTT
TRBJ1-1,14,-,TRBV5-4,-,CASSLPAMNTEAFF,TGTGCCAGCAGCTTGCCAGCCATGAACACTGAAGCTTTCTTT
TRBJ2-7,15,-,TRBV14,TRBD2,CASSRGLAGYYEQYF,TGTGCCAGCAGCCGCGGACTAGCGGGGTACTACGAGCAGTACTTC
TRBJ1-4,15,-,TRBV4-1,-,CASSMRQSKGEKLFF,TGCGCCAGCAGCATGAGACAGAGTAAAGGAGAAAAACTGTTTTTT